This TCR beta chain is drawn from a study of CD8 T cells in Susac syndrome. This CDR3 has 10 residues. V was pared by 4 bases and J by 9 bases, with 9 bases between. The germline V gene encodes CDR1 SQVTM and CDR2 ANQGSEA. CD8+ and CD4+ T cells circulating in blood were sequenced for TCR beta. FACS was used to enrich TEMRA cells, whereas the CD8+ and CD4+ T cells were obtained by negative isolation. Random hexamers were used to reverse transcribe about 0.5 to 1 ug of RNA. Multiplex immunoSEQ PCR targeted 54 Vbeta and 13 Jbeta TCR beta segments. TCRdb itself ran the immunoSEQ multiplex PCR reads through MiXCR, one entry per CDR3 protein. The table lists approximately 120,000 distinct CDR3 sequences, roughly 95% of them singletons, with about 0.1% in the top ten.

This clonotype was sampled from a human donor in good health. The V and J genes are TRBV29-1 and TRBJ1-1; no definite D call. Sequences were obtained from CD4+ T cells from PBMCs. The CDR3 nucleotides read TGCAGCGTTGGGGCAGAGCAAGCTTTCTTT. Translating it yields CSVGAEQAFF.